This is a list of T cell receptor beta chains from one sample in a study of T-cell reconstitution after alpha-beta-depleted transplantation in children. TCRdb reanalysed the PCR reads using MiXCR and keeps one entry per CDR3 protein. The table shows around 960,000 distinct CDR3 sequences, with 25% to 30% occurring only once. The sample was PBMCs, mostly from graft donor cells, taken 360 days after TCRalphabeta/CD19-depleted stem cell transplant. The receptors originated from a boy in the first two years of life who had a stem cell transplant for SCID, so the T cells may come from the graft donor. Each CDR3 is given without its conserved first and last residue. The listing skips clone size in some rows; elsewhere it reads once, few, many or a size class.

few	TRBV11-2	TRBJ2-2	ASSSPRVDLNTGELF
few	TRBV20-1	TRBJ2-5	SARDRHRGETQY
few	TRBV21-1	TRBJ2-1	ASSTPDLAGGCNEQF
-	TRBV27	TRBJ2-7	ASSLGWYEQY
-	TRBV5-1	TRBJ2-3	ASSRGLGSGTDTQY
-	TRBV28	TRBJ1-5	ASRPTGLNQPQH
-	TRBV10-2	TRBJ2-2	ASSESRGGKTGELF
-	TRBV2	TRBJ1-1	ASSEVAPWGNTEAF
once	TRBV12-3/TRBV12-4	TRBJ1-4	ASSFAGSRNEKLF
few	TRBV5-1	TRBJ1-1	ASSVDRGRDTEAF
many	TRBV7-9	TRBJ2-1	ASSFFGTGDYNEQF
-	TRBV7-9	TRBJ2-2	ASSLGSGGPTGELF
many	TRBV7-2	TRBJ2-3	ASSPGVRPSTDTQY
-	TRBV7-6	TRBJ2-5	ASSPTWETQY
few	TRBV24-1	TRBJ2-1	ATSGQGAHGYNEQF
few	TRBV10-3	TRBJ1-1	AISEVLNTEAF
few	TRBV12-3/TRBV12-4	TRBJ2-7	ASSVARVEQY
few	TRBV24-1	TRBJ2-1	ATGGDRGSNEQF
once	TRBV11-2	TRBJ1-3	ATGPLQRRRNTIY
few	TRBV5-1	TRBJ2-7	ASSLAGQGAIYEQY
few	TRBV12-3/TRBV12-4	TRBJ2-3	ASSPGSTSTDTQY
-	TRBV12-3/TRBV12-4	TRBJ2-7	ASTSGLAGVEQY
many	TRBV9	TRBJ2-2	ASSLGRGGSGTGELF
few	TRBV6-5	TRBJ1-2	ASSYQTGFGYT
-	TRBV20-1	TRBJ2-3	SASLPARSSDTQY
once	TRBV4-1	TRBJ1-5	ASSQDSPGGGNQPQH
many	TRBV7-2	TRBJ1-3	ASSPRGQRYSGNTIY
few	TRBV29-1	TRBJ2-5	SVPGAGLTQY
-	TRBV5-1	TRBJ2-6	ASSLEFSGANVLT
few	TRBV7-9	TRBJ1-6	ASSKDSTNSPLH
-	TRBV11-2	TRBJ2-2	ASSLVLSGGLNTGELF
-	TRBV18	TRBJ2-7	ASSPDRVVTYEQY
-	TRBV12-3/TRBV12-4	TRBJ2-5	ASSAGHLQETQY
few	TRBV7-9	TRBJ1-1	ASSNQDRANTEAF
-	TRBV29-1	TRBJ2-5	SVGLGETQY
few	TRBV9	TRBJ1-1	ASSGRLGTEAF
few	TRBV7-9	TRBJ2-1	ASSLSLGNEQF
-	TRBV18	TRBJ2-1	ASSPPTSGGYNEQF
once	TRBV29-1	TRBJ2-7	SVSGGKGHEQY
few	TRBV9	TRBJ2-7	ASSDGTLGSYEQY
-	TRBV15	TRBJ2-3	APSAGRTSTDTQY
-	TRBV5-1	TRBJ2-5	AGGRGQETQY
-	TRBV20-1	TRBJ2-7	SAILTGISYEQY
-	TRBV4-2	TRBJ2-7	ASSQLTGGVYEQY
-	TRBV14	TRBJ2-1	ASSQGMLSSYNEQF
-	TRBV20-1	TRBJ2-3	SARDPRGGGRGTDTQY
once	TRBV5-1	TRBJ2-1	ASSWAWGGGIAEQF
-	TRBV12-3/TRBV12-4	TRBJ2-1	ASSEGGGFNEQF
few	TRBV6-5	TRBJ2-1	ASSRLSRSYNEQF
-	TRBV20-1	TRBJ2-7	SATGQTYEQY
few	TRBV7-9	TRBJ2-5	ASSLAGAPQETQY
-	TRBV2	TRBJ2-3	ASRAGLAGDTQY
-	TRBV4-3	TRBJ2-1	ASSQEWGNNEQF